This T cell receptor (beta chain) was sequenced during a study of cytomegalovirus exposure and HLA in healthy donors. Notes on the study in general: The authors enumerated roughly 180 TCR beta chains as linked to cytomegalovirus. As immune exposure information, only CMV serostatus was available.

Looked up from germline, CDR1 is SEHNR and CDR2 is FQNEAQ (reference sequence). The CDR3 totals 15 residues. Losses at the gene ends were 3 bases for V and 1 base for J; bases not matched to a gene: 2. Note on this clone: Its antigen is unknown.

PCR primers comprised 60 Vbeta and 13 Jbeta primers. TCRdb's table, derived via immunoSEQ multiplex PCR, lists solely in-frame clones and lacks some. The profile shows 120,000 or so clones, about 80% of them singletons. The V call is TRBV7-9, the J call TRBJ1-5; 8 nucleotides align to TRBD1. This sequence was found in a man aged 25-45 years in good health and CMV-seronegative. The sample taken for sequencing was PBMCs. The CDR3 DNA sequence: TGTGCCAGCAGCTTGACAGGGGCCAGCAATCAGCCCCAGCATTTT. Translated: CASSLTGASNQPQHF.